This T cell receptor beta chain was retrieved from a study of cytomegalovirus exposure and HLA in healthy donors. A multiplex PCR was run with 60 Vbeta primers and 13 Jbeta primers. TCRdb keeps only in-frame clones here, not all; method: immunoSEQ multiplex PCR. The sample yields 150,000 to 200,000 clones, approximately 81% seen once. The CDR3 is made up of 12 amino acids. Germline CDR1 MGHDK, CDR2 SYGVNS. Trimming took 6 bases from V and 7 from J, leaving 12 bases between them. Sequenced sample: PBMCs. The rearrangement uses TRBV25-1 and TRBJ1-2; D is perhaps TRBD1 (5 bases). The TCR sequence derives from a woman between 18 and 29 years old in good health and CMV-seropositive. The CDR3 DNA reads as TGTGCCAGCAGGGCAGGGTGGGCTGGCTACACCTTC. It translates to CASRAGWAGYTF.